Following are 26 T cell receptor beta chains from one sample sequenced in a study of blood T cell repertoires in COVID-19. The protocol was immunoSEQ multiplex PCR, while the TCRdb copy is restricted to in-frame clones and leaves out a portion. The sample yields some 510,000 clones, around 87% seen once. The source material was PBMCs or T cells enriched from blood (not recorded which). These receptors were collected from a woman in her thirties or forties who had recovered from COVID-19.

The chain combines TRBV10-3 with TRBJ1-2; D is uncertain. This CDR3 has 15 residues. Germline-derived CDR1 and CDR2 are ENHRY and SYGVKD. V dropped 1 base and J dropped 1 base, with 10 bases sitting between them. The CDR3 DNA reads TGTGCCATCAGTGAGTACAGCAAAAATAACTATGGCTACACCTTC. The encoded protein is CAISEYSKNNYGYTF.

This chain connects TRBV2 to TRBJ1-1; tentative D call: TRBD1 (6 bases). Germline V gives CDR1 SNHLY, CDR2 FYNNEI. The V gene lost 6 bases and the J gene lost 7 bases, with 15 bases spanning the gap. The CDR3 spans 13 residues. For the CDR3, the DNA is TGTGCCAGCAGAGAACAGGGTTTGATTGAAGCTTTCTTT. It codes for CASREQGLIEAFF.

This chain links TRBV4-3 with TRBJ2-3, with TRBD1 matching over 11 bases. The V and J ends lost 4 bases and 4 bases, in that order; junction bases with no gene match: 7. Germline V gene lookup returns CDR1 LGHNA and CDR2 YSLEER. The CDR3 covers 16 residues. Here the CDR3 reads CASSPGPGQGADTQYF. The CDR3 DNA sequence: TGCGCCAGCAGCCCAGGACCGGGACAGGGGGCAGATACGCAGTATTTT.

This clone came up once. CDR3 region: CASSPRTGVGEQFF. CDR3 sequence (DNA): TGTGCCAGCTCACCTCGGACAGGGGTTGGGGAGCAGTTCTTC. This chain links TRBV18 with TRBJ2-1; 9 nucleotides align to TRBD1. This CDR3 has 14 amino acids. The V gene end was trimmed by 3 bases and the J gene end by 10 bases; junction bases not matched to a gene: 7. Germline CDR1 reads KGHSH; CDR2 reads LQKENI.

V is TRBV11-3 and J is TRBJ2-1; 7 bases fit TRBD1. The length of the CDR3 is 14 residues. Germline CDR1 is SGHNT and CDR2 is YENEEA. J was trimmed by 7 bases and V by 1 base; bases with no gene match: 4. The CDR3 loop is CASSLGQGTNEQFF. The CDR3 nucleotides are TGTGCCAGCAGCTTAGGACAGGGTACAAATGAGCAGTTCTTC.

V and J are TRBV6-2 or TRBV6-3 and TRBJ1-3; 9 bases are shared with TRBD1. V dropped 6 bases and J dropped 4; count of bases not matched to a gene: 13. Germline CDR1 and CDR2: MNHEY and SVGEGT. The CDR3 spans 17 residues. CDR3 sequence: CASSRAGGTGSGNTIYF. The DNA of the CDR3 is TGTGCCAGCAGCCGAGCAGGCGGGACAGGGTCCGGAAACACCATATATTTT.

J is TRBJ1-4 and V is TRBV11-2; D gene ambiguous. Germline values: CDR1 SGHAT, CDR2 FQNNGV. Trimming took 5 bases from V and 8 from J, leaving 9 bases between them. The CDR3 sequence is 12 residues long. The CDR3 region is CASSPEGEKLFF. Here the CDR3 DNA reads TGTGCCAGCAGCCCGGAGGGAGAAAAACTGTTTTTT.

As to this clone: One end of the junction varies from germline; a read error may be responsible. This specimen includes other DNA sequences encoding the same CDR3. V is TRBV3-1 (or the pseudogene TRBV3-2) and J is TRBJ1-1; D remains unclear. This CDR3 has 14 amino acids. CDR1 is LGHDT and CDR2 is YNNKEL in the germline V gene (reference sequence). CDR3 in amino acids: CASSQGAGSALAFF. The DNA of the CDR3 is TGTGCCAGCAGCCAAGGGGCGGGATCAGCCTTAGCTTTTTTT.

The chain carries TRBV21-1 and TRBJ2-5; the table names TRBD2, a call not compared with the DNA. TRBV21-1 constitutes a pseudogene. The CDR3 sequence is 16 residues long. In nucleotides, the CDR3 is TGTGCCAGCAGCAGGCCGGGCGGGACCCCTCGGGAGACCCAGTACTTC. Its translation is CASSRPGGTPRETQYF.

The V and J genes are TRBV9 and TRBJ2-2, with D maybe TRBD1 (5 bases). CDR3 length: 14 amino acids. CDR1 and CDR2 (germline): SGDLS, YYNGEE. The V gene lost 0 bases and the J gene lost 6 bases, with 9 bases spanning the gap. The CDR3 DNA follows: TGTGCCAGCAGCGTAGAACAGGTCCCCGGGGAGCTGTTTTTT. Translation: CASSVEQVPGELFF.

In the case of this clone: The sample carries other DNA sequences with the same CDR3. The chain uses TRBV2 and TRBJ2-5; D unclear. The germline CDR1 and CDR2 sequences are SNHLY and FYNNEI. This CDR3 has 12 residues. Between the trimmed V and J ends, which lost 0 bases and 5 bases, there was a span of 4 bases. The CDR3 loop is CASSEARETQYF. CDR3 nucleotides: TGTGCCAGCAGTGAAGCGAGGGAGACCCAGTACTTC.

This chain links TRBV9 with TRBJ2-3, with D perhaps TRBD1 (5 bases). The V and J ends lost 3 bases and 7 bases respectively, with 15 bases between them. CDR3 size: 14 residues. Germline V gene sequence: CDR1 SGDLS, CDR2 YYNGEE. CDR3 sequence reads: CASSDEQVINTQYF. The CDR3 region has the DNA TGTGCCAGCAGCGATGAACAGGTGATAAATACGCAGTATTTT. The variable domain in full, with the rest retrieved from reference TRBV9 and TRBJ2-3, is DSGVTQTPKHLITATGQRVTLRCSPRSGDLSVYWYQQSLDQGLQFLIQYYNGEERAKGNILERFSAQQFPDLHSELNLSSLELGDSALYFCASSDEQVINTQYFGPGTRLTVL.

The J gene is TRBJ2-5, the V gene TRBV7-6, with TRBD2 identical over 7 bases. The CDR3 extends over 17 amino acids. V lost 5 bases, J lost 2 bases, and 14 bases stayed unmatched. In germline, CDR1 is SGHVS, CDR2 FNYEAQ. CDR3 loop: CASSARYGAGAQETQYF. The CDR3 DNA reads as TGTGCCAGCAGCGCGCGCTATGGGGCGGGAGCACAAGAGACCCAGTACTTC.

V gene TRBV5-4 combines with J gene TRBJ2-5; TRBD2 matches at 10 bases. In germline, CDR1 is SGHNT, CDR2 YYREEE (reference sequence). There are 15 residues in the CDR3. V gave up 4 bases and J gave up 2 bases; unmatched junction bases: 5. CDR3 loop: CASSRGTSVQETQYF. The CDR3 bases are TGTGCCAGCAGCCGCGGGACTAGCGTTCAAGAGACCCAGTACTTC.

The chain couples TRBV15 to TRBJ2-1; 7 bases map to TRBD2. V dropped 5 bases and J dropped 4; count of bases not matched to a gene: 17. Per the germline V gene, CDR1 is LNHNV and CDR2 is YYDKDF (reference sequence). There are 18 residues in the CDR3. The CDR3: CATSGSPQGAGTYNEQFF. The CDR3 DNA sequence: TGTGCCACCAGCGGAAGTCCGCAGGGAGCGGGGACTTACAATGAGCAGTTCTTC. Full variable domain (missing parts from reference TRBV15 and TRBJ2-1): DAMVIQNPRYQVTQFGKPVTLSCSQTLNHNVMYWYQQKSSQAPKLLFHYYDKDFNNEADTPDNFQSRRPNTSFCFLDIRSPGLGDTAMYLCATSGSPQGAGTYNEQFFGPGTRLTVL.

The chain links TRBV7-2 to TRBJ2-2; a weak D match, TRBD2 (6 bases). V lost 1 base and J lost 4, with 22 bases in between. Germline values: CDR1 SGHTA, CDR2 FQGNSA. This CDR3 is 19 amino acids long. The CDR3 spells CASSLDVRTGARVTGELFF. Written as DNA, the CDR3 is TGTGCCAGCAGCTTAGACGTCCGGACGGGAGCACGGGTCACCGGGGAGCTGTTTTTT.

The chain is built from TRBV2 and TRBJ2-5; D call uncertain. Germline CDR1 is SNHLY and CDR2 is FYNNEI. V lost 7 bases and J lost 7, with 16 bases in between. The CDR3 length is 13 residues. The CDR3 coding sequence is TGTGCCAGCAATCGTAATTCGCCCGGGACCCAGTACTTC. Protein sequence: CASNRNSPGTQYF.

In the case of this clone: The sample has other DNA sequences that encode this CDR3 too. The CDR3 DNA sequence: TGTGCCAGCAGACTTGACACTGAAGCTTTCTTT. Its translation is CASRLDTEAFF. The rearrangement uses TRBV6-5 and TRBJ1-1; D is unclear. With 6 bases removed from V and 3 bases from J, the gap between germline ends came to 5 bases. The length of the CDR3 is 11 residues. Germline loops: CDR1 MNHEY, CDR2 SVGAGI.

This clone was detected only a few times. For the CDR3, the DNA is TGTGCCAGCAGTGTCGGTCAGCCCCAGCATTTT. As protein: CASSVGQPQHF. The chain employs TRBV2 and TRBJ1-5; no clear D gene. CDR1 and CDR2 (germline): SNHLY, FYNNEI. V lost 4 bases, J lost 6 bases, and 4 bases lay in between. The CDR3 has 11 residues.

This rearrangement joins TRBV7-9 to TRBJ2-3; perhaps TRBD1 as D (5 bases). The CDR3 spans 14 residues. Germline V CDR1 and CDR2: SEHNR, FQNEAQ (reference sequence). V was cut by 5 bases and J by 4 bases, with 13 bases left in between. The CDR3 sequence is CASSIRTNADTQYF. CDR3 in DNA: TGTGCCAGCAGCATCCGGACAAACGCAGATACGCAGTATTTT. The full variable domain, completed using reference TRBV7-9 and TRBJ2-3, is DTGVSQNPRHKITKRGQNVTFRCDPISEHNRLYWYRQTLGQGPEFLTYFQNEAQLEKSRLLSDRFSAERPKGSFSTLEIQRTEQGDSAMYLCASSIRTNADTQYFGPGTRLTVL.

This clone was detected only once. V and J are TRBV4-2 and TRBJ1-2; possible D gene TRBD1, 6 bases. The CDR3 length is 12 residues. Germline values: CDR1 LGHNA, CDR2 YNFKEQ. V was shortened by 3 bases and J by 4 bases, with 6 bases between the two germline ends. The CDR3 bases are TGTGCCAGCAGCCAGGGGGCCTATGGCTACACCTTC. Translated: CASSQGAYGYTF.

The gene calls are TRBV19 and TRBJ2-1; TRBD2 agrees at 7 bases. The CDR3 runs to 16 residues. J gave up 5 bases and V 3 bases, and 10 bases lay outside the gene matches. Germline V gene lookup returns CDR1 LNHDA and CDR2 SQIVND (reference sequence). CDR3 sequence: CASSIEAGRGNNEQFF. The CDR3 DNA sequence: TGTGCCAGTAGTATTGAGGCGGGGAGGGGTAACAATGAGCAGTTCTTC.

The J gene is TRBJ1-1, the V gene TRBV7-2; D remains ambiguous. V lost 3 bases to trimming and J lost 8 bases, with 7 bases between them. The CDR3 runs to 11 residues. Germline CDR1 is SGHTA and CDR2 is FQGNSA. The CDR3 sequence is CASSFGPEAFF. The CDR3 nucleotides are TGTGCCAGCAGCTTTGGGCCCGAAGCTTTCTTT.

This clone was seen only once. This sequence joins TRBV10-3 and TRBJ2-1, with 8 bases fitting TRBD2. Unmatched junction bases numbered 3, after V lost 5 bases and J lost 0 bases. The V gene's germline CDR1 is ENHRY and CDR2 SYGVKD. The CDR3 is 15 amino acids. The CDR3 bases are TGTGCCATCAGTTACGGGACTAGCTCCTACAATGAGCAGTTCTTC. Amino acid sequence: CAISYGTSSYNEQFF.

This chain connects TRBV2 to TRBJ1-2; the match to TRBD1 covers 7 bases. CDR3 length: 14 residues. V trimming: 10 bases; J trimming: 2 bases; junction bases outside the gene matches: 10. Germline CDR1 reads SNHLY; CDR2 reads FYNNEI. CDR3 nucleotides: TGTGCCAAGGCCACATCGGGACAGAACTATGGCTACACCTTC. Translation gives CAKATSGQNYGYTF.

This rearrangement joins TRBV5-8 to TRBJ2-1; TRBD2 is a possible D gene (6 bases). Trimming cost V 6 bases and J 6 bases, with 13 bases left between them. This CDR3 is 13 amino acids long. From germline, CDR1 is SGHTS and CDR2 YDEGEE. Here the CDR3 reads CASTLWGVNEQFF. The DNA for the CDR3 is TGTGCCAGCACCTTATGGGGGGTCAATGAGCAGTTCTTC.